The clone carrying this T cell receptor beta chain appeared a few times. As yet, its antigen is unknown. The Oncomine TCR Beta short-read assay sequenced DNA from cultured CD4+ T cells. TCRdb fed the PCR reads into MiXCR, producing one record per CDR3 protein. The top ten hold 30% to 35% of the sample, which has around 5,200 distinct CDR3 sequences, 35% to 45% seen once. The treatment here: roughly ten-day PBMC culture with coronavirus spike peptide pools or control peptides (ViraFEST assay). Via ViraFEST, peptide pools expanded antigen-specific T cells before TCR sequencing. This sample was included in a study of vaccination and CD4 T cells after COVID-19. Per the germline V gene, CDR1 is DFQATT and CDR2 is SNEGSKA (reference sequence). This CDR3 contains 14 residues. V gave up 5 bases and J gave up 5 bases; unmatched junction bases: 7.

The chain recombines TRBV20-1 with TRBJ1-1, with 11 bases aligning to TRBD1. The source of this sequence is a human donor who had recovered from COVID-19. The material sequenced was CD4+ T cells from blood, cultured in vitro. For the CDR3, the DNA is TGCAGTGCTGAGGACAGGGGGCCTGAAACTGAAGCTTTCTTT. Amino acids: CSAEDRGPETEAFF.